The 24 T cell receptor beta chains given below trace back to one sample, sequenced in a study of spatial heterogeneity in lung cancer. TCRdb reprocessed the 5' RACE reads via MiXCR and lists one record per CDR3 protein. The profile shows some 120,000 distinct CDR3 sequences, 9% to 15% of them singletons. Time point noted: blood at routine non-recurrence follow-up after resection. From tumor, nontumor lung or frozen PBMC, whole RNA was taken unsorted for sequencing. The starting material was PBMCs, obtained at follow-up. These receptors were taken from a male donor with early-stage non-small cell lung cancer.

This clonotype was counted between two and nine times. The chain has TRBV20-1 and TRBJ1-2, with TRBD1 identical over 7 bases. The CDR3 spans 11 residues. CDR1 is DFQATT and CDR2 is SNEGSKA in the germline V gene (reference sequence). V trimming: 8 bases; J trimming: 5 bases; junction bases outside the gene matches: 5. This chain's CDR3 is CSTTGEYGYTF. The DNA for the CDR3 is TGCAGTACTACAGGGGAGTATGGCTACACCTTC.

This clonotype was counted many times. V and J are TRBV20-1 and TRBJ2-7; unclear D gene. This CDR3 has 12 amino acids. V lost 5 bases and J 0 bases, leaving 8 bases between the germline ends. Germline loops: CDR1 DFQATT, CDR2 SNEGSKA (reference sequence). The CDR3 bases are TGCAGTGCTGGCGCAGGCTCCTACGAGCAGTACTTC. Protein product: CSAGAGSYEQYF.

This clonotype was detected a few times. V and J are TRBV3-1 and TRBJ1-3; D unresolved. V gave up 7 bases and J gave up 0 bases, with 7 bases separating them. CDR1 and CDR2 (germline): LGHDT, YNNKEL (reference sequence). The CDR3 is made up of 13 amino acids. CDR3 bases: TGTGCCAGCACCCCGAGCTCTGGAAACACCATATATTTT. Translation: CASTPSSGNTIYF.

This clonotype was observed a handful of times. The CDR3 reads CASTDAPSSNTEAFF. The CDR3 DNA reads TGTGCCAGCACCGACGCCCCGAGTTCGAACACTGAAGCTTTCTTT. The V call is TRBV6-5, the J call TRBJ1-1; D is unclear. The CDR3 is made up of 15 amino acids. Germline CDR1 and CDR2: MNHEY and SVGAGI. The V end was cut by 7 bases, the J end by 1 base, with 16 bases between.

This clonotype was observed a few times. The V gene is TRBV5-1, the J gene TRBJ1-2; D gene ambiguous. Per the germline V gene, CDR1 is SGHRS and CDR2 is YFSETQ. The length of the CDR3 is 14 residues. The V end was cut by 7 bases, the J end by 0 bases, with 13 bases between. This CDR3 reads CASGQTPANYGYTF. For the CDR3, the DNA is TGCGCCAGCGGCCAGACACCAGCTAACTATGGCTACACCTTC.

This clonotype appeared many times. The V call is TRBV5-1, the J call TRBJ1-1; tentatively, D is TRBD1 (5 bases). The germline V gene encodes CDR1 SGHRS and CDR2 YFSETQ. This CDR3 has 17 amino acids. V was clipped by 3 bases and J by 2 bases, with 20 bases between them. The CDR3 spells CASSSKIPGTRNTEAFF. CDR3 in DNA: TGCGCCAGCAGCTCTAAAATCCCAGGGACCAGAAACACTGAAGCTTTCTTT.

This clonotype was observed at least ten times. The rearrangement joins TRBV28 to TRBJ2-5; the match to TRBD1 covers 8 bases. Trimming removed 2 bases from V and 4 bases from J; junction bases left unmatched: 3. Germline V gene lookup returns CDR1 MDHEN and CDR2 SYDVKM. The CDR3 extends over 14 amino acids. The chain's CDR3 is CASSLQGAAETQYF. The CDR3 DNA is TGTGCCAGCAGTTTACAGGGGGCCGCAGAGACCCAGTACTTC.

The chain combines TRBV5-1 with TRBJ2-3, with TRBD1 matching 9 bases. Judging by the DNA end, TRBJ1-5 fits better; the J call may be wrong. CDR1 and CDR2 from the germline V gene are SGHRS and YFSETQ. This CDR3 is built from 14 residues. As DNA, the CDR3 is TGCGCCAGCAGCGTGGACAGGGGAAAGGATACGCAGCATTTT. This gives the protein CASSVDRGKDTQHF.

This clonotype was counted ten times or more. The rearrangement uses TRBV29-1 and TRBJ2-1; a possible D gene is TRBD1 (5 bases). The CDR3 has 14 residues. Germline V gene lookup returns CDR1 SQVTM and CDR2 ANQGSEA. Deletions cut 3 bases from V and 0 bases from J, with 9 bases between. This chain's CDR3 is CSVEGQGSYNEQFF. CDR3 DNA: TGCAGCGTTGAGGGGCAGGGCTCCTACAATGAGCAGTTCTTC.

Concerning this clonotype: A much larger clone lies one base from this, so it may be a read error. This chain uses TRBV5-1 with TRBJ2-5, with TRBD1 matching 7 bases. Germline V gene lookup returns CDR1 SGHRS and CDR2 YFSETQ. The CDR3 covers 15 residues. Losses at the gene ends were 4 bases for V and 1 base for J; bases not matched to a gene: 7. In DNA form, the CDR3 reads TGCGCCAGCAGCCTCGGGACAGAAGTCCAAGAGACCCAGTACTTC. Amino acid sequence: CASSLGTEVQETQYF. Full variable domain (outside the CDR3, taken from reference TRBV5-1 and TRBJ2-5): KAGVTQTPRYLIKTRGQQVTLSCSPISGHRSVSWYQQTPGQGLQFLFEYFSETQRNKGNFPGRFSGRQFSNSRSEMNVSTLELGDSALYLCASSLGTEVQETQYFGPGTRLLVL.

This clonotype showed up just a few times. The chain is built from TRBV5-1 and TRBJ1-2; 11 nucleotides align to TRBD1. CDR1 and CDR2 (germline): SGHRS, YFSETQ. The CDR3 consists of 14 residues. The V segment lost 4 bases and the J segment 4 bases; nucleotides outside the gene matches: 3. Here the CDR3 reads CASSPGTGGYGYTF. The DNA of the CDR3 is TGCGCCAGCAGCCCGGGGACAGGGGGCTATGGCTACACCTTC.

This clonotype has at least ten counts. V usage is TRBV12-3 or TRBV12-4 and J usage is TRBJ1-5, with D unresolved. Trimming cost V 4 bases and J 7 bases, with 14 bases left between them. The CDR3 covers 14 residues. CDR3 coding DNA: TGTGCCAGCAGTTGGTACACCTCAAGACAGCCCCAGCATTTT. Protein product: CASSWYTSRQPQHF.

The sample holds many counts of this clonotype. V and J are TRBV7-9 and TRBJ1-1, with 7 bases aligning to TRBD1. The J segment lost 5 bases and the V segment lost 3 bases, leaving 6 bases of the junction unmatched. The CDR3 is made up of 14 amino acids. Germline V gene sequence: CDR1 SEHNR, CDR2 FQNEAQ (reference sequence). The CDR3 spells CASSFYRGGTEAFF. The CDR3 region has the DNA TGTGCCAGCAGCTTCTACAGGGGAGGGACTGAAGCTTTCTTT. Full variable domain (rest looked up from reference TRBV7-9 and TRBJ1-1): DTGVSQNPRHKITKRGQNVTFRCDPISEHNRLYWYRQTLGQGPEFLTYFQNEAQLEKSRLLSDRFSAERPKGSFSTLEIQRTEQGDSAMYLCASSFYRGGTEAFFGQGTRLTVV.

The V call is TRBV28, the J call TRBJ1-1; D gene uncertain. Trimming removed 5 bases from V and 7 bases from J, with 8 bases in between. CDR1 is MDHEN and CDR2 is SYDVKM in the germline V gene. The CDR3 runs 11 residues. The CDR3 loop is CASSPRGEAFF. CDR3 nucleotide sequence: TGTGCCAGCAGTCCCCGGGGTGAAGCTTTCTTT.

This chain uses TRBV5-1 with TRBJ2-2, with 7 positions matching TRBD1. V lost 5 bases to trimming and J lost 0 bases; unmatched junction nucleotides: 4. The CDR3 extends over 15 amino acids. Germline CDR1 is SGHRS and CDR2 is YFSETQ. The CDR3 here is CASSDGQANTGELFF. DNA for the CDR3: TGCGCCAGCAGTGATGGACAGGCGAACACCGGGGAGCTGTTTTTT. Combining the CDR3 with reference TRBV5-1 and TRBJ2-2 gives the whole variable domain KAGVTQTPRYLIKTRGQQVTLSCSPISGHRSVSWYQQTPGQGLQFLFEYFSETQRNKGNFPGRFSGRQFSNSRSEMNVSTLELGDSALYLCASSDGQANTGELFFGEGSRLTVL.

This clonotype was found many times. This chain uses TRBV7-9 with TRBJ1-4; TRBD1 is a possible D gene (5 bases). V gave up 0 bases and J gave up 3 bases, with 17 bases separating them. The CDR3 runs 18 residues. Germline CDR1 SEHNR, CDR2 FQNEAQ (reference sequence). The CDR3 reads CASSLAGPMQTANEKLFF. CDR3 sequence (DNA): TGTGCCAGCAGCTTAGCGGGACCTATGCAGACGGCTAATGAAAAACTGTTTTTT.

This clonotype turned up a few times. The chain carries TRBV20-1 and TRBJ1-1, with D possibly matching TRBD1 (5 bases). Germline V CDR1 and CDR2: DFQATT, SNEGSKA (reference sequence). V was cut by 1 base and J by 1 base, with 10 bases left in between. The CDR3 is made up of 14 amino acids. The CDR3 DNA reads TGCAGTGCTAGAGTCGGACACTCGAACACTGAAGCTTTCTTT. Its protein product is CSARVGHSNTEAFF.

This clonotype was found many times. The CDR3 sequence: CASSRTDVFTF. The CDR3 nucleotides are TGTGCCAGCAGCCGGACGGACGTTTTCACCTTC. The chain employs TRBV7-9 and TRBJ1-2; D is ambiguous. The CDR3 has 11 amino acids. Germline values: CDR1 SEHNR, CDR2 FQNEAQ (reference sequence). V was clipped by 5 bases and J by 13 bases, with 14 bases between them.

This clonotype has ten or more counts. The CDR3 bases are TGTGCCAGCAGTACCGGGACTAGCAGGGGTACAGATACGCAGTATTTT. Its translation: CASSTGTSRGTDTQYF. The chain employs TRBV28 and TRBJ2-3; 9 bases align to TRBD2. Germline V gene data show CDR1 as MDHEN and CDR2 as SYDVKM. The CDR3 length is 16 residues. V was pared by 5 bases and J by 3 bases, with 9 bases of the junction left unmatched.

The rearrangement links TRBV5-1 to TRBJ1-2, with 7 bases that match TRBD1. The V and J ends lost 4 bases and 6 bases, in that order; junction bases with no gene match: 12. This CDR3 contains 15 residues. Germline V CDR1 and CDR2: SGHRS, YFSETQ. CDR3 bases: TGCGCCAGCAGCAAGTCGCGACAGGGTGAGAATGGCTACACCTTC. It encodes CASSKSRQGENGYTF. The variable domain in full, completed from reference TRBV5-1 and TRBJ1-2, reads KAGVTQTPRYLIKTRGQQVTLSCSPISGHRSVSWYQQTPGQGLQFLFEYFSETQRNKGNFPGRFSGRQFSNSRSEMNVSTLELGDSALYLCASSKSRQGENGYTFGSGTRLTVV.

This clonotype has a count of ten or more. The V gene is TRBV11-3, the J gene TRBJ2-1; D is undetermined. The V end was cut by 10 bases, the J end by 12 bases, with 10 bases between. This CDR3 comprises 9 residues. CDR1 SGHNT and CDR2 YENEEA come from the germline V gene. CDR3 in DNA: TGTGCCAACCAAATAAGGCAGTTCTTC. Encoded protein: CANQIRQFF. Full variable domain (outside the CDR3, taken from reference TRBV11-3 and TRBJ2-1): EAGVVQSPRYKIIEKKQPVAFWCNPISGHNTLYWYLQNLGQGPELLIRYENEEAVDDSQLPKDRFSAERLKGVDSTLKIQPAELGDSAVYLCANQIRQFFGPGTRLTVL.

This clonotype was counted many times. CDR3 coding DNA: TGCAGTGCGCCCCGGGGATCTAGCGGGGGGGAACAGTTCTTC. Protein sequence: CSAPRGSSGGEQFF. This chain uses TRBV20-1 with TRBJ2-1; 12 bases are shared with TRBD2. CDR1 and CDR2 (germline): DFQATT, SNEGSKA (reference sequence). J was trimmed by 13 bases and V by 6 bases; bases with no gene match: 13. The CDR3 length is 14 residues.

This chain joins TRBV29-1 and TRBJ2-4; tentative D call: TRBD2 (5 bases). Between the trimmed V and J ends, which lost 5 bases and 11 bases, there was a span of 19 bases. This CDR3 has 13 amino acids. Germline CDR1 SQVTM, CDR2 ANQGSEA. CDR3 DNA sequence: TGCAGCGTTATTCGGGTCGGAGGTATAGTTCAGTACTTC. Protein sequence: CSVIRVGGIVQYF.

This clonotype was observed at least ten times. This chain uses TRBV5-5 with TRBJ1-2; the D is unclear. Trimming shortened V by 0 bases and J by 4 bases, and 13 bases separated the two germline ends. The CDR3 totals 15 residues. Germline loops: CDR1 SGHKS, CDR2 YYEKEE (reference sequence). This CDR3 reads CASSLALAGRYGYTF. Written as DNA, the CDR3 is TGTGCCAGCAGCTTGGCCCTGGCCGGTCGCTATGGCTACACCTTC.